This T cell receptor (beta chain) was retrieved from a study of blood T cells in healthy people across ages. Sample-barcoded 5' priming and a J-beta primer mix drove a second PCR of about 6 to 12 cycles. From the 5' RACE reads, TCRdb called clonotypes with MiXCR, one entry per CDR3 protein. The table includes hundreds of thousands of distinct CDR3 sequences, 24% detected once. The germline CDR1 and CDR2 sequences are DFQATT and SNEGSKA (reference sequence). The CDR3 has 13 amino acids. The V end was cut by 4 bases, the J end by 0 bases, with 9 bases between. Another study also made use of these data, one on T cells of mothers and their children.

The chain links TRBV20-1 to TRBJ1-1; D unresolved. This receptor was obtained from a boy aged 10-17 years in good health. The sequenced material came from blood. As DNA, the CDR3 is TGCAGTGCTAAAGACATCATGAACACTGAAGCTTTCTTT. It yields the protein CSAKDIMNTEAFF.